Below, 7 T cell receptor beta chains from the same sample are listed, as sequenced in a study of graft-versus-host responses after intestinal transplantation. These receptors have no identified antigens. The assay was immunoSEQ multiplex PCR, and TCRdb's table has in-frame clones only and misses some. The repertoire holds about 120,000 clones, around 90% seen once, with 0.2% to 0.25% in the top ten. Specimen: unstimulated CD4+ T cells sorted from spleen or lymph node cells, collected before transplant. The receptors were gathered from a human donor who was the organ donor for an intestinal transplant.

The chain uses TRBV11-3 and TRBJ2-3; 12 bases are shared with TRBD2. Unmatched junction bases numbered 0, after V lost 1 base and J lost 4 bases. Germline V lookup: CDR1 SGHNT, CDR2 YENEEA. The CDR3 length is 15 residues. The CDR3 here is CASSLGLAGADTQYF. CDR3 nucleotides: TGTGCCAGCAGCTTAGGACTAGCGGGAGCAGATACGCAGTATTTT.

This chain connects TRBV5-1 to TRBJ2-3, with D hard to call. The CDR3 covers 13 residues. V was clipped by 2 bases and J by 6 bases, with 10 bases between them. Germline loops: CDR1 SGHRS, CDR2 YFSETQ. CDR3 in DNA: TGCGCCAGCAGCTTTTCACAATCGGATACGCAGTATTTT. Its translation is CASSFSQSDTQYF.

The V and J genes are TRBV7-9 and TRBJ2-1, with 11 positions matching TRBD2. CDR3 size: 15 residues. V was clipped by 5 bases and J by 5 bases; unmatched bases: 5. Germline V CDR1 and CDR2: SEHNR, FQNEAQ (reference sequence). CDR3: CASSPGTSGNNEQFF. For the CDR3, the DNA is TGTGCCAGCAGCCCCGGGACTAGCGGTAACAATGAGCAGTTCTTC.

The J gene is TRBJ2-1, the V gene TRBV7-9; the match to TRBD1 covers 8 bases. This CDR3 has 15 residues. The germline V gene has CDR1 SEHNR and CDR2 FQNEAQ (reference sequence). Germline trimming cut 4 bases from V and 6 bases from J; bases unmatched to any gene: 8. As DNA, the CDR3 is TGTGCCAGCAGCTCCAGGGACAGGTCTTTCAATGAGCAGTTCTTC. This encodes CASSSRDRSFNEQFF.

The gene calls are TRBV30 and TRBJ1-2; D remains unclear. Germline V gene data show CDR1 as GTSNPN and CDR2 as SVGIG (reference sequence). The ends were cut back, 0 bases at V and 5 bases at J, with 13 bases in the middle. This CDR3 is 14 amino acids long. CDR3 nucleotide sequence: TGTGCCTGGAGTGTACGGGATAATGGGTATGGCTACACCTTC. Residues: CAWSVRDNGYGYTF. Full variable domain (rest looked up from reference TRBV30 and TRBJ1-2): SQTIHQWPATLVQPVGSPLSLECTVEGTSNPNLYWYRQAAGRGLQLLFYSVGIGQISSEVPQNLSASRPQDRQFILSSKKLLLSDSGFYLCAWSVRDNGYGYTFGSGTRLTVV.

V and J are TRBV11-2 and TRBJ2-7; 7 bases line up with TRBD2. The junction had 8 bases not matched to a gene; V was cut back by 3 bases and J by 6 bases. The CDR3 is made up of 14 amino acids. Germline CDR1 reads SGHAT; CDR2 reads FQNNGV. This chain's CDR3 is CASSFGLAVSEQYF. In DNA form, the CDR3 reads TGTGCCAGCAGCTTTGGCCTAGCGGTCTCCGAGCAGTACTTC.

V is TRBV27 and J is TRBJ2-3; TRBD2 agrees at 7 bases. Germline V lookup: CDR1 MNHEY, CDR2 SMNVEV (reference sequence). This CDR3 has 15 residues. The V gene end was trimmed by 0 bases and the J gene end by 0 bases; junction bases not matched to a gene: 0. CDR3 coding DNA: TGTGCCAGCAGTTTATCACTAGCGAGCACAGATACGCAGTATTTT. Its protein product is CASSLSLASTDTQYF.